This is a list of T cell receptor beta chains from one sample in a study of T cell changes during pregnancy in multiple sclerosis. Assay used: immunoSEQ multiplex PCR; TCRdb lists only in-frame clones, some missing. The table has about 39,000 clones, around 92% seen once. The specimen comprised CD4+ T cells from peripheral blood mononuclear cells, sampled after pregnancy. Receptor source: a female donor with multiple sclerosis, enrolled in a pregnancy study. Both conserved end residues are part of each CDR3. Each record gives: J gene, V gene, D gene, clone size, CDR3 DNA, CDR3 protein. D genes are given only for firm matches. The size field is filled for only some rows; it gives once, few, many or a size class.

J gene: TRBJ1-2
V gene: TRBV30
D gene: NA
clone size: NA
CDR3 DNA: TGTGCCTGGAGTGTATCGGGAGGCTACACCTTC
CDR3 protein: CAWSVSGGYTF

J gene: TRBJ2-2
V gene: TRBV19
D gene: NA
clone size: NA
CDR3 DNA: TGTGCCAGTAGTACAACAGGGATCCGGACCGGGGAGCTGTTTTTT
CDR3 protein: CASSTTGIRTGELFF

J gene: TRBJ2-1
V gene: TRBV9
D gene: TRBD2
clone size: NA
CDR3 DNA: TGTGCCAGCAGCGCAGATCTGGGACTAGCGGGGTGGAGCTCCTACAATGAGCAGTTCTTC
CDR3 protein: CASSADLGLAGWSSYNEQFF

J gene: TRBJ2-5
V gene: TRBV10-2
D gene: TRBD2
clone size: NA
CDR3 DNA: TGCGCCAGCAGCGCCGGGACTAGCGGGGGAGAGACCCAGTACTTC
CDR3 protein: CASSAGTSGGETQYF

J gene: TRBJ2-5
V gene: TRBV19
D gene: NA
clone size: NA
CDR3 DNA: TGTGCCAGTAGTATTGGTCCAGGGTCGGAGACCCAGTACTTC
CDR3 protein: CASSIGPGSETQYF

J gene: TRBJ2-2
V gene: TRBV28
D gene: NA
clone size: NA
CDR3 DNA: TGTGCCAGCGGGACTCCGGACACCGGGGAGCTGTTTTTT
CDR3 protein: CASGTPDTGELFF

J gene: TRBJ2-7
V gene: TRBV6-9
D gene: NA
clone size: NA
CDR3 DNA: TGTGCCAGCATCTACCCCTGCCCTGGCAGGGGGGACTACGAGCAGTACTTC
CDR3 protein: CASIYPCPGRGDYEQYF

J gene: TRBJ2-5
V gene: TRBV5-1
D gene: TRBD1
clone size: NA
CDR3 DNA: TGCGCCAGCAGCTTGGGTCAGGACAGGGGTGAGACCCAGTACTTC
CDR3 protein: CASSLGQDRGETQYF

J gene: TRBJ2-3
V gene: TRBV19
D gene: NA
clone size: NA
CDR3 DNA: TGTGCCAGTAAAGTGGGCGGGGGCACAGATACGCAGTATTTT
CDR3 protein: CASKVGGGTDTQYF

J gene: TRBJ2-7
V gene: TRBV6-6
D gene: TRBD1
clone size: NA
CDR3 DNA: TGTGCCAGCAGTAAGGACAGGGCCTACGAGCAGTACTTC
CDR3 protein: CASSKDRAYEQYF

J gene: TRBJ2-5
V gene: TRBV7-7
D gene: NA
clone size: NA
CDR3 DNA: TGTGCTAGCAGCTTAGGGGGGGACAGAAAAGAGACCCAGTACTTC
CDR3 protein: CASSLGGDRKETQYF

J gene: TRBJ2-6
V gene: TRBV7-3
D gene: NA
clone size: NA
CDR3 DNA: TGTGCCAGCAGCGCCGGGGTCTCTGGGGCCAACGTCCTGACTTTC
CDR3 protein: CASSAGVSGANVLTF

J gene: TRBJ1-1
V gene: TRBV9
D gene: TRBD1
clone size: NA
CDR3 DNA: TGTGCCAGCAGCGCGAGACAGGGGAGCACTGAAGCTTTCTTT
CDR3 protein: CASSARQGSTEAFF

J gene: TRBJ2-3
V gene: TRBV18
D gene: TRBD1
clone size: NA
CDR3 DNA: TGTGCCAGCTCACCGCTGGGGACAGGCAACACAGATACGCAGTATTTT
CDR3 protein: CASSPLGTGNTDTQYF

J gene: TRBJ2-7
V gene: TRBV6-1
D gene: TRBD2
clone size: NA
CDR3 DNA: TGTGCCAGCATGACTGGGACTAGCGGGCCGGACGAGCAGTACTTC
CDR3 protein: CASMTGTSGPDEQYF

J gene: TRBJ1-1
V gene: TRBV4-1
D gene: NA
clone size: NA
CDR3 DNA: TGCGCCAGCAGCCAAGAAACGACAGGACCAAACACTGAAGCTTTCTTT
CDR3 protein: CASSQETTGPNTEAFF

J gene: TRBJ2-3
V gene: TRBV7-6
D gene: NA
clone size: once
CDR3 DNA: TGTGCCAGCAGCTTAGGGGCCGGGGGGCGCGTCACAGATACGCAGTATTTT
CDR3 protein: CASSLGAGGRVTDTQYF

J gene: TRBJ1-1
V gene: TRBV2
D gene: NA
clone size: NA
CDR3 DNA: TGTGCCAGCAGTGTCGGGTCGGTCGCTGAAGCTTTCTTT
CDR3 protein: CASSVGSVAEAFF

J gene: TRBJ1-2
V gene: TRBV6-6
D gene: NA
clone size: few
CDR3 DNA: TGTGCCAGCAGTTACACCGGGAGTAACTATGGCTACACCTTC
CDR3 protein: CASSYTGSNYGYTF

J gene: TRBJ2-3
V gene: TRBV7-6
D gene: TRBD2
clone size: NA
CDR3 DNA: TGTGCCAGCAGCTTAGGAGGCGGGAGTTACACAGATACGCAGTATTTT
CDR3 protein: CASSLGGGSYTDTQYF

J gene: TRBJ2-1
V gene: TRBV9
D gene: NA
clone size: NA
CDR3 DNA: TGTGCCAGCAGCGTGACTAGTCTCTCCTACAATGAGCAGTTCTTC
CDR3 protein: CASSVTSLSYNEQFF

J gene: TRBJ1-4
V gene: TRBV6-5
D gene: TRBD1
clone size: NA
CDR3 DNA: TGTGCCAGCAGTAAAGGGACAGTCAATGAAAAACTGTTTTTT
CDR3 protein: CASSKGTVNEKLFF

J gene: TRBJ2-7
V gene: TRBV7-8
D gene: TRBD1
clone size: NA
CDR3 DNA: TGTGCCAGCAGCTTTTCGAGGACAGGAACCTCCTACGAGCAGTACTTC
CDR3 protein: CASSFSRTGTSYEQYF

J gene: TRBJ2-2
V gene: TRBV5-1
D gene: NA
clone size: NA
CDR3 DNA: TGCGCCAGCAGCTTGGTTCCTAACTCGAACACCGGGGAGCTGTTTTTT
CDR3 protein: CASSLVPNSNTGELFF

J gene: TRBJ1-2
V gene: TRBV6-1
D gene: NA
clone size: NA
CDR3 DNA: TGTGCCAGCAGTGAAGCGGGAGGGACCGATGGCTACACCTTC
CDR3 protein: CASSEAGGTDGYTF

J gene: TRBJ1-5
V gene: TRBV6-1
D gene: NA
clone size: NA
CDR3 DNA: TGTGCCAGCAGTGTGGCCAGAAGCAATCAGCCCCAGCATTTT
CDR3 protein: CASSVARSNQPQHF

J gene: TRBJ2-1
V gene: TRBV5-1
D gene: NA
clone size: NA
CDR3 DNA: TGCGCCAGCAGCCCCGGAGGACAGATCTACAATGAGCAGTTCTTC
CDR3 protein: CASSPGGQIYNEQFF

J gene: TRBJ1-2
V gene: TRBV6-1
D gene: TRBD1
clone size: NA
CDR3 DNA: TGTGCCAGCAGTGAACCGACAGGGAAAGGCTACACCTTC
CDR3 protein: CASSEPTGKGYTF

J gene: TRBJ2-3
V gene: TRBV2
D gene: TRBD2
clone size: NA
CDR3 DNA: TGTGCCACCGCGGGGGGGCCTCTCGCAGATACGCAGTATTTT
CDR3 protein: CATAGGPLADTQYF